The rows below give T cell receptor beta chains drawn from one sample of a study of blood T cell repertoires in COVID-19. The protocol was immunoSEQ multiplex PCR, while the TCRdb copy is restricted to in-frame clones and leaves out a portion. The sample has fewer than 400,000 clones, 85% seen once. Source material: peripheral blood. These receptors were taken from a woman under 30 with acute or convalescent COVID-19. Both conserved end residues are part of each CDR3. D genes are given only for firm matches. Not every row has a clone size; where given, it reads once, few, many or a size class.

J: TRBJ1-4; size: -; D: TRBD1; V: TRBV19; DNA: TGTGCCAGTAGTCCCAGGGGACAGAAGGTTGAAAAACTGTTTTTT; CDR3: CASSPRGQKVEKLFF
J: TRBJ2-1; size: -; D: -; V: TRBV5-5; DNA: TGTGCCAGCAGCTTGTTCGGTGGCGGGACTGGGAATGAGCAGTTCTTC; CDR3: CASSLFGGGTGNEQFF
J: TRBJ2-1; size: -; D: -; V: TRBV7-9; DNA: TGTGCCAGCAGCCCAAGGGGGGCTAGCGGACCCTACAATGAGCAGTTCTTC; CDR3: CASSPRGASGPYNEQFF
J: TRBJ2-5; size: -; D: -; V: TRBV7-9; DNA: TGTGCCAGCAGCCCGCCTAGCTGGGGAGAGACCCAGTACTTC; CDR3: CASSPPSWGETQYF
J: TRBJ1-1; size: -; D: TRBD1; V: TRBV9; DNA: TGTGCCAGCAGCCCGGGACAGGGACTAACTGAAGCTTTCTTT; CDR3: CASSPGQGLTEAFF
J: TRBJ1-6; size: few; D: -; V: TRBV5-4; DNA: TGTGCCAGCAGCCCCCACGGGGATGGGGATTCACCCCTCCACTTT; CDR3: CASSPHGDGDSPLHF
J: TRBJ1-1; size: -; D: -; V: TRBV21-1; DNA: TGTGCCAGCAGCAAAGCGACAGCGAACACTGAAGCTTTCTTT; CDR3: CASSKATANTEAFF
J: TRBJ1-2; size: -; D: -; V: TRBV11-1; DNA: TGTGCCAGCAGCTTTACTGGGCCATCTAACTATGGCTACACCTTC; CDR3: CASSFTGPSNYGYTF
J: TRBJ2-7; size: -; D: -; V: TRBV4-1; DNA: TGCGCCAGCAGCCAAGACTCCGCTAGCTCCTACGAGCAGTACTTC; CDR3: CASSQDSASSYEQYF
J: TRBJ1-5; size: -; D: TRBD1; V: TRBV28; DNA: TGTGCCAGCAGTTTACCGACTCGGACAGGGGGCTATAGCAATCAGCCCCAGCATTTT; CDR3: CASSLPTRTGGYSNQPQHF
J: TRBJ2-1; size: -; D: TRBD1; V: TRBV9; DNA: TGTGCCAGCAGCGGACAGGGGGCCGAAGGTGATGAGCAGTTCTTC; CDR3: CASSGQGAEGDEQFF
J: TRBJ2-7; size: -; D: TRBD2; V: TRBV7-2; DNA: TGTGCCAGCAGCTCGGGGGACTACTCCTACGAGCAGTACTTC; CDR3: CASSSGDYSYEQYF
J: TRBJ1-1; size: -; D: -; V: TRBV4-2; DNA: TGTGCCAGCAGCCAAGTATCCGGGGGGGACACTGAAGCTTTCTTT; CDR3: CASSQVSGGDTEAFF
J: TRBJ1-1; size: -; D: -; V: TRBV28; DNA: TGTGCCAGCAGTCTAAGACAGGAAGGGATGAACACTGAAGCTTTCTTT; CDR3: CASSLRQEGMNTEAFF
J: TRBJ1-1; size: -; D: -; V: TRBV5-1; DNA: TGCGCCAGCAGCCCGCGGGAGAGGGGCACTGAAGCTTTCTTT; CDR3: CASSPRERGTEAFF
J: TRBJ2-7; size: -; D: -; V: TRBV28; DNA: TGTGCCAGCAGTTTATCCCGTTACGAGCAGTACTTC; CDR3: CASSLSRYEQYF
J: TRBJ2-5; size: -; D: TRBD2; V: TRBV3-1/TRBV3-2; DNA: TGTGCCAGCAGCCAAGAAAGTTTTAGCGGGCAAGAGACCCAGTACTTC; CDR3: CASSQESFSGQETQYF
J: TRBJ1-2; size: -; D: -; V: TRBV6-5; DNA: TGTGCCAGCCGCGCCGGGACACAGAACTATGGCTACACCTTC; CDR3: CASRAGTQNYGYTF
J: TRBJ2-6; size: -; D: -; V: TRBV27; DNA: TGTGCCAGCAGTCCCTACTACAACTCTGGGGCCAACGTCCTGACTTTC; CDR3: CASSPYYNSGANVLTF
J: TRBJ1-1; size: -; D: -; V: TRBV5-1; DNA: TGCGCCAGCAGCTTGGAGGTCGCGGCGGGAACTGAAGCTTTCTTT; CDR3: CASSLEVAAGTEAFF
J: TRBJ2-7; size: -; D: -; V: TRBV6-5; DNA: TGTGCCAGCAAGAAGGTTACAGGGAATTCCCCCGAGCAGTACTTC; CDR3: CASKKVTGNSPEQYF
J: TRBJ1-2; size: -; D: TRBD1; V: TRBV5-4; DNA: TGTGCCAGCAGCTTGGGCGGAGAGGGGGCTTGGGATTATGGCTACACCTTC; CDR3: CASSLGGEGAWDYGYTF
J: TRBJ1-1; size: -; D: TRBD1; V: TRBV30; DNA: TGTGCCTGGAGTCGGAACAGGGGGGTCACTGAAGCTTTCTTT; CDR3: CAWSRNRGVTEAFF
J: TRBJ1-6; size: -; D: -; V: TRBV11-2; DNA: TGTGCCAGCAGCTTAGATCGTGGAGGGGCAGCGGGATCACCCCTCCACTTT; CDR3: CASSLDRGGAAGSPLHF
J: TRBJ2-2; size: -; D: TRBD2; V: TRBV3-1/TRBV3-2; DNA: TGTGCCAGCAGCCATCTGTCGGTAGCGGGGGGCACCGGGGAGCTGTTTTTT; CDR3: CASSHLSVAGGTGELFF
J: TRBJ1-3; size: -; D: -; V: TRBV28; DNA: TGTGCCAGCAGCCTGTTATTCCCCTCTGGAAACACCATATATTTT; CDR3: CASSLLFPSGNTIYF
J: TRBJ1-3; size: -; D: -; V: TRBV5-6; DNA: TGTGCCAGCAGCTTCTTGGAGGCTCGGGCGGGTGGAAACACCATATATTTT; CDR3: CASSFLEARAGGNTIYF
J: TRBJ1-5; size: few; D: -; V: TRBV3-1/TRBV3-2; DNA: TGTGCCAGCAGCCAGATACAGGGTGAGCAGCCCCAGCATTTT; CDR3: CASSQIQGEQPQHF
J: TRBJ2-2; size: few; D: -; V: TRBV27; DNA: TGTGCCAGCAGTTTACGGTTGTGGGGCGGCCCGAACACCGGGGAGCTGTTTTTT; CDR3: CASSLRLWGGPNTGELFF
J: TRBJ1-2; size: -; D: -; V: TRBV7-9; DNA: TGTGCCAGCAGCTTAAGCGGTACAGCTAACTCAGCTAACTATGGCTACACCTTC; CDR3: CASSLSGTANSANYGYTF
J: TRBJ2-2; size: once; D: -; V: TRBV12-3/TRBV12-4; DNA: TGTGCCAGCAGTCAGGGGGGCACCGGGGAGCTGTTTTTT; CDR3: CASSQGGTGELFF
J: TRBJ1-2; size: -; D: -; V: TRBV21-1; DNA: TGTGCCAGCAGCTCTTTCGAGGATAGTGGCTACACCTTC; CDR3: CASSSFEDSGYTF
J: TRBJ1-1; size: -; D: -; V: TRBV9; DNA: TGTGCCAGCAGCGTATCGCCGGCTGAAGCTTTCTTT; CDR3: CASSVSPAEAFF
J: TRBJ2-3; size: -; D: TRBD1; V: TRBV9; DNA: TGTGCCAGCAGCGTCGACAGGGCGCCAGGTACGCAGTATTTT; CDR3: CASSVDRAPGTQYF
J: TRBJ2-7; size: -; D: TRBD2; V: TRBV2; DNA: TGTGCCAGCAGAGTAGCGGGAGGGCCGTACGAGCAGTACTTC; CDR3: CASRVAGGPYEQYF
J: TRBJ1-3; size: -; D: TRBD1; V: TRBV6-5; DNA: TGTGCCAGCAGCCAGGGGGAGTCTGGAAACACCATATATTTT; CDR3: CASSQGESGNTIYF
J: TRBJ2-1; size: -; D: TRBD2; V: TRBV9; DNA: TGTGCCAGCAGCGTAGTGGCTAGCGGGGAGGCTTACAATGAGCAGTTCTTC; CDR3: CASSVVASGEAYNEQFF
J: TRBJ2-3; size: -; D: -; V: TRBV2; DNA: TGTGCCAGCAGTGTGGAGGGAGATACGCAGTATTTT; CDR3: CASSVEGDTQYF
J: TRBJ1-5; size: -; D: -; V: TRBV15; DNA: TGTGCCACCAGCAGAGAGAGGGAGTATAGCAATCAGCCCCAGCATTTT; CDR3: CATSREREYSNQPQHF
J: TRBJ1-1; size: -; D: TRBD1; V: TRBV12-3/TRBV12-4; DNA: TGTGCCAGCACTCAGGGGGCCTCATCTGAAGCTTTCTTT; CDR3: CASTQGASSEAFF
J: TRBJ1-1; size: -; D: TRBD1; V: TRBV9; DNA: TGTGCCAGCAGCGTACAGGGGGAATGGAACACTGAAGCTTTCTTT; CDR3: CASSVQGEWNTEAFF
J: TRBJ2-7; size: -; D: -; V: TRBV19; DNA: TGTGCCAGTAGCGCGACCCTGACTTACTCCTACGAGCAGTACTTC; CDR3: CASSATLTYSYEQYF
J: TRBJ1-5; size: few; D: TRBD1; V: TRBV6-6; DNA: TGTGCCAGCAGTTACGGGACAGGGGGACAGCCCCAGCATTTT; CDR3: CASSYGTGGQPQHF
J: TRBJ2-7; size: -; D: -; V: TRBV5-6; DNA: TGTGCCAGCAGCCCTGGAGGGGCTCCCTACGAGCAGTACTTC; CDR3: CASSPGGAPYEQYF
J: TRBJ2-7; size: -; D: -; V: TRBV19; DNA: TGTGCCAGTAGTGTCGACAGGTTCCAATCCTACGAGCAGTACTTC; CDR3: CASSVDRFQSYEQYF
J: TRBJ1-1; size: -; D: -; V: TRBV14; DNA: TGTGCCAGCAGCCCCCGGGGACATAGCCTGAACACTGAAGCTTTCTTT; CDR3: CASSPRGHSLNTEAFF
J: TRBJ1-3; size: -; D: -; V: TRBV9; DNA: TGTGCCAGCAGCGCACGGTTAGGGGAATCTGGAAACACCATATATTTT; CDR3: CASSARLGESGNTIYF
J: TRBJ1-2; size: -; D: TRBD1; V: TRBV5-4; DNA: TGTGCCAGCAGCTCTCAGGGGGCGGACTATGGCTACACCTTC; CDR3: CASSSQGADYGYTF
J: TRBJ2-2; size: once; D: TRBD1; V: TRBV29-1; DNA: TGCGCTGTTGGACAGGGGGGAACCGGGGAGCTGTTTTTT; CDR3: CAVGQGGTGELFF
J: TRBJ1-1; size: -; D: TRBD1; V: TRBV19; DNA: TGTGCCAGTAAAGGACAGGGGAACACTGAAGCTTTCTTT; CDR3: CASKGQGNTEAFF
J: TRBJ1-4; size: -; D: -; V: TRBV7-9; DNA: TGTGCCAGCAGCTTAGTAACGGGAACAACAACTAATGAAAAACTGTTTTTT; CDR3: CASSLVTGTTTNEKLFF
J: TRBJ1-1; size: few; D: -; V: TRBV9; DNA: TGTGCCAGCAGCCCCCGGGGAGGGGGGGGCACTGAAGCTTTCTTT; CDR3: CASSPRGGGGTEAFF